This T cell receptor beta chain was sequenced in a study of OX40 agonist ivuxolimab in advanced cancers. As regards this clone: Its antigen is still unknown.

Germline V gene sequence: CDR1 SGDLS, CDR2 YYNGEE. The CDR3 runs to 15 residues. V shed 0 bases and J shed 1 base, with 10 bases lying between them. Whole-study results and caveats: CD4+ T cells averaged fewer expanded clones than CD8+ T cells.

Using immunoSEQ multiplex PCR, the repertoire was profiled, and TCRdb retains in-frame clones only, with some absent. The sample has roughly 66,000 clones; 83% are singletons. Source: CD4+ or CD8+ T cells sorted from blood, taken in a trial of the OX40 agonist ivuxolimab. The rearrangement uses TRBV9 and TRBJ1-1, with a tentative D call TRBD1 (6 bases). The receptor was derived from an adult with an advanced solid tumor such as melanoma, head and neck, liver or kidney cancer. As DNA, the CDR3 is TGTGCCAGCAGCGTAGGGGGGCTCGGGAACACTGAAGCTTTCTTT. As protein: CASSVGGLGNTEAFF.